This T cell receptor (beta chain) originates from a study of T cell repertoires in cytomegalovirus infection. About the study: Signatures in public TCR beta sequences pointed to both CMV infection and matching HLA type. Overall study results and limits: The ex vivo response was dominated by HLA-C-restricted CMV-specific TCR beta clonotypes. Carriage of CMV together with the relevant HLA was identifiable through cumulative public TCR beta family frequency.

Trimming removed 10 bases at V and 6 bases at J, with 18 bases between. Germline V gene data show CDR1 as MNHNY and CDR2 as SVGAGI (reference sequence). The CDR3 sequence is 13 residues long. In TCRdb, the reads were re-called with MiXCR into one record per CDR3 protein. The sample contains under 600,000 distinct CDR3 sequences, about 15% of which appear only once. This clonotype turned up a few times. Its antigen remains unknown. The sequenced sample was CD8+ T cells from PBMCs. The receptor's source is a human donor in good health (CMV status not recorded). Some clones in this sample may be carry-over from other donors' samples. The chain is built from TRBV6-6 and TRBJ1-2; D unclear. CDR3 region: CANGRADPDGYTF. The CDR3 DNA is TGTGCCAACGGACGGGCAGACCCGGATGGCTACACCTTC.